These 25 T cell receptor beta chains came from one sample sequenced in a study of blood T cells in healthy people across ages. Sample-barcoded 5' priming and a J-beta primer mix drove a second PCR of roughly 6 to 12 cycles. TCRdb passed the 5' RACE reads through MiXCR, listing each CDR3 protein once. The top ten clones hold 13% of a sample with about 670,000 distinct CDR3 sequences, approximately 52% of them seen once. The sequencing input was blood. The receptors here all came from a woman older than 75 in good health.

There are many counts of this clonotype. The CDR3 here is CASSDSAGGNEQYF. Written as DNA, the CDR3 is TGTGCCAGCAGTGACTCAGCGGGAGGGAACGAGCAGTACTTC. The chain employs TRBV6-4 and TRBJ2-7; 10 positions agree with TRBD2. Germline CDR1 and CDR2: MRHNA and SNTAGT. The CDR3 consists of 14 residues. With 0 bases clipped from V and 5 bases from J, the junction kept 1 base outside the gene matches.

As for this clonotype: A much larger clone is a single base away; this may be a read error. The V call is TRBV6-6, the J call TRBJ1-2; D call uncertain. The CDR3 is 15 amino acids. Germline CDR1 is MNHNY and CDR2 is SVGAGI (reference sequence). CDR3 protein: CASSYQAAGNYDYTF. In DNA form, the CDR3 reads TGTGCCAGCAGTTACCAGGCGGCGGGAAACTATGACTACACCTTC.

About this clonotype: A much larger clone lies one base from this, so it may be a read error. CDR3 loop: CSVALAESTGELFF. Written as DNA, the CDR3 is TGCAGCGTTGCACTAGCGGAAAGCACCGGGGAGCTGTTTTTT. This chain connects TRBV29-1 to TRBJ2-2; 8 bases map to TRBD2. Germline assignment: CDR1 SQVTM and CDR2 ANQGSEA. There are 14 residues in the CDR3. Germline trimming cut 4 bases from V and 4 bases from J; bases unmatched to any gene: 5.

This clonotype was detected only a few times. This rearrangement joins TRBV12-3 or TRBV12-4 to TRBJ1-6, with a tentative D call TRBD1 (5 bases). This CDR3 spans 15 amino acids. The V end was cut by 6 bases, the J end by 6 bases, with 15 bases between. The chain's CDR3 is CASRPQGKANSPLHF. The CDR3, as DNA: TGTGCCAGCAGGCCCCAGGGAAAAGCTAATTCACCCCTCCACTTT.

The chain uses TRBV11-2 and TRBJ2-5; D is uncertain. This CDR3 comprises 13 residues. The V end was cut by 5 bases, the J end by 3 bases, with 10 bases between. From germline, CDR1 is SGHAT and CDR2 FQNNGV. CDR3 nucleotides: TGTGCCAGCAGCCCAACAATCGAAGAGACCCAGTACTTC. Encoded protein: CASSPTIEETQYF.

Concerning this clonotype itself: This may stem from a read error, because a much larger clone lies one nucleotide away. The chain links TRBV20-1 to TRBJ2-1, with D tentatively TRBD2 (7 bases). The CDR3 has 14 residues. Between the trimmed V and J ends, which lost 5 bases and 5 bases, there was a span of 16 bases. Germline V gives CDR1 DFQATT, CDR2 SNEGSKA (reference sequence). The DNA for the CDR3 is TGCAGTGCTCAGGAGGGGGGGCCACACAATGAGCAGTTCTTC. Translating it yields CSAQEGGPHNEQFF.

There are many counts of this clonotype. The CDR3 region has the DNA TGTGCCAGCAGCTCCCCAGAGTTAAGCGGAAGCTATGAGCAGTTCTTC. Encoded protein: CASSSPELSGSYEQFF. The rearrangement links TRBV9 to TRBJ2-1, with a weak D call TRBD2 (5 bases). CDR1 and CDR2 (germline): SGDLS, YYNGEE. The CDR3 extends over 16 amino acids. Deletions cut 4 bases from V and 8 bases from J, with 22 bases between.

As for this clonotype: This could be a read error, since a much larger clone is one nucleotide away. The rearrangement links TRBV3-1 to TRBJ2-1; maybe TRBD1 (5 bases). The V end lost 6 bases, the J end lost 9 bases, and 18 bases lay between the germline ends. This CDR3 region has 14 residues. Germline V gene lookup returns CDR1 LGHDT and CDR2 YNNKEL (reference sequence). The CDR3 DNA reads TGTGCCAGCAGGGGCAGGGTCAGGAACAGTGAGCAGTTCTTC. It specifies CASRGRVRNSEQFF.

This chain joins TRBV7-9 and TRBJ1-6; TRBD1 aligns across 9 bases. Germline assignment: CDR1 SEHNR and CDR2 FQNEAQ (reference sequence). This CDR3 has 15 amino acids. V lost 7 bases and J lost 10; bases outside the gene matches: 11. The CDR3 DNA is TGTGCCAGCATACGGGGGACAGGGAGTTTGTCACCCCTCCACTTT. Residues: CASIRGTGSLSPLHF.

This clonotype has ten or more counts. The chain employs TRBV5-1 and TRBJ2-7; 7 bases fit TRBD2. V dropped 3 bases and J dropped 7; count of bases not matched to a gene: 10. CDR3 length: 14 residues. Germline CDR1 and CDR2: SGHRS and YFSETQ. DNA for the CDR3: TGCGCCAGCAGCTCTGGACTAGGCTCCTCTGAGCAGTACTTC. Its translation: CASSSGLGSSEQYF. Filled out from reference TRBV5-1 and TRBJ2-7, the complete variable domain reads KAGVTQTPRYLIKTRGQQVTLSCSPISGHRSVSWYQQTPGQGLQFLFEYFSETQRNKGNFPGRFSGRQFSNSRSEMNVSTLELGDSALYLCASSSGLGSSEQYFGPGTRLTVT.

The DNA of the CDR3 is TGTGCCAGCAGCGCTCACACTAGCGGGAGGACTGAGCAGTTCTTC. It codes for CASSAHTSGRTEQFF. This chain links TRBV7-2 with TRBJ2-1; 12 nucleotides line up with TRBD2. Losses at the gene ends were 5 bases for V and 9 bases for J; bases not matched to a gene: 8. The CDR3 spans 15 residues. The germline V gene encodes CDR1 SGHTA and CDR2 FQGNSA.

The table lists this clonotype with many counts. This chain links TRBV5-1 with TRBJ2-7; 9 nucleotides match TRBD2. The junction had 5 bases not matched to a gene; V was cut back by 0 bases and J by 4 bases. The CDR3 sequence is 15 residues long. From germline, CDR1 is SGHRS and CDR2 YFSETQ. The CDR3 here is CASSLVSGSSYEQYF. CDR3 nucleotide sequence: TGCGCCAGCAGCTTGGTTAGCGGGAGTAGTTACGAGCAGTACTTC.

This clonotype showed up just a few times. This chain links TRBV5-1 with TRBJ1-6, with unresolved D. V lost 3 bases to trimming and J lost 0 bases, with 10 bases between them. The CDR3 is made up of 16 amino acids. The germline gives CDR1 SGHRS, CDR2 YFSETQ. The CDR3, as DNA: TGCGCCAGCAGCTGGAAGGAGAGCTCCTATAATTCACCCCTCCACTTT. It codes for CASSWKESSYNSPLHF.

The chain combines TRBV5-1 with TRBJ1-5; D unresolved. Trimming took 2 bases from V and 4 from J, leaving 7 bases between them. From germline, CDR1 is SGHRS and CDR2 YFSETQ. The CDR3 loop spans 13 amino acids. The CDR3 region has the DNA TGCGCCAGCAGCTTTGATCCGAATCAGCCCCAGCATTTT. Residues: CASSFDPNQPQHF.

Many counts were recorded for this clonotype. This chain joins TRBV11-3 and TRBJ2-7, with D perhaps TRBD1 or TRBD2 (5 bases each). Germline CDR1 and CDR2: SGHNT and YENEEA. The CDR3 consists of 12 residues. Trimming took 5 bases from V and 2 from J, leaving 7 bases between them. The CDR3 sequence is CASSRGPYEQYF. CDR3 bases: TGTGCCAGCAGCCGGGGACCCTACGAGCAGTACTTC.

Of note for this clonotype: This may be a read error: a much more frequent sequence differs by one nucleotide. The chain links TRBV25-1 to TRBJ1-2; the D gene is possibly TRBD1 (6 bases). V dropped 5 bases and J dropped 7 bases, with 20 bases sitting between them. The CDR3 is made up of 15 amino acids. Per germline, CDR1 MGHDK and CDR2 SYGVNS. The DNA of the CDR3 is TGTGCCAGCAGTTTTACAGGGTCATCCCTCGGTGGCTACACCTTC. This gives the protein CASSFTGSSLGGYTF.

V and J are TRBV27 and TRBJ2-7, with D maybe TRBD2 (6 bases). V was pared by 2 bases and J by 2 bases, with 19 bases between. The CDR3 sequence is 17 residues long. CDR1 is MNHEY, CDR2 SMNVEV, per germline (reference sequence). CDR3 residues: CASSLALVDGRAYEQYF. The CDR3 DNA follows: TGTGCCAGCAGTTTAGCGTTGGTGGACGGGAGAGCCTACGAGCAGTACTTC.

The table lists this clonotype with a few counts. A much larger clonotype is one base distant, so this may be a read error. J is TRBJ2-5 and V is TRBV7-9; D is ambiguous. V lost 7 bases and J 11 bases, leaving 14 bases between the germline ends. This CDR3 has 11 residues. The germline V gene encodes CDR1 SEHNR and CDR2 FQNEAQ (reference sequence). DNA for the CDR3: TGTGCCAGCACGGATTACAATGAGCAGTACTTC. Protein product: CASTDYNEQYF.

DNA for the CDR3: TGTGCCAGCAGTCCCGTCGGGGTCTCCTACGAGCAGTACTTC. Its protein product is CASSPVGVSYEQYF. The chain is built from TRBV12-3 or TRBV12-4 and TRBJ2-7, with D possibly being TRBD2 (5 bases). V lost 5 bases and J lost 0, with 11 bases in between. This CDR3 has 14 residues.

At least ten counts were recorded for this clonotype. This chain uses TRBV12-3 or TRBV12-4 with TRBJ2-5, with 7 bases lining up with TRBD1. The CDR3 sequence is 15 residues long. The ends lost 4 bases at V and 5 bases at J; junction bases unmatched: 10. The DNA for the CDR3 is TGTGCCAGCAGTTCCGACAGGGATGGGATGGAGACCCAGTACTTC. This translates into CASSSDRDGMETQYF.

V gene TRBV20-1 combines with J gene TRBJ2-5; D ambiguous. Germline values: CDR1 DFQATT, CDR2 SNEGSKA (reference sequence). Trimming took off 0 bases at V and 11 bases at J, with 16 bases between the two ends. The CDR3 is made up of 13 amino acids. CDR3 loop: CSARDRRQWGQYF. CDR3 nucleotide sequence: TGCAGTGCTAGAGATCGACGGCAGTGGGGTCAGTACTTC.

This clonotype was seen a handful of times. The chain employs TRBV20-1 and TRBJ2-3; TRBD2 matches at 7 bases. Germline V gene sequence: CDR1 DFQATT, CDR2 SNEGSKA (reference sequence). Trimming removed 0 bases from V and 1 base from J; junction bases left unmatched: 4. The CDR3 has 15 residues. The CDR3: CSARDSSGGTDTQYF. DNA for the CDR3: TGCAGTGCTAGAGATTCTAGCGGAGGCACAGATACGCAGTATTTT.

Notes on this clonotype: This may be a read error, as it is one base from a much larger clone. The gene calls are TRBV28 and TRBJ2-3; 8 bases align to TRBD2. CDR3 length: 18 residues. In germline, CDR1 is MDHEN, CDR2 SYDVKM. The CDR3 region is CAGSLNPRGGIWTDTQYF. CDR3 in DNA: TGTGCCGGCAGTTTAAACCCTCGGGGGGGAATTTGGACAGATACGCAGTATTTT.

The chain links TRBV27 to TRBJ2-3, with D uncertain. The CDR3 extends over 14 amino acids. Trimming took off 6 bases at V and 2 bases at J, with 12 bases between the two ends. Germline-derived CDR1 and CDR2 are MNHEY and SMNVEV (reference sequence). CDR3: CASSLRPHTDTQYF. The CDR3 nucleotides read TGTGCCAGCAGCCTCCGACCACACACAGATACGCAGTATTTT.

The rearrangement links TRBV7-2 to TRBJ2-5, with unresolved D. TRBJ2-7 matches the DNA end more closely, so the J call is doubtful. The CDR3 extends over 13 amino acids. From germline, CDR1 is SGHTA and CDR2 FQGNSA. For the CDR3, the DNA is TGTGCCAGCAGCTTAGTGAAGGGCTACGAGCAGTACTTC. Its protein product is CASSLVKGYEQYF.